This TCR beta chain came from a study of blood T cell repertoires in COVID-19. Turning to the study itself: The origin of the acute and convalescent COVID-19 samples was the United States, Italy and Spain. T cells, B-cell-depleted T cells, or PBMCs supplied cDNA or gDNA.

CDR1 and CDR2 from the germline V gene are SGHRS and YFSETQ. V lost 4 bases to trimming and J lost 6 bases, with 20 bases between them. CDR3 length: 15 amino acids. Authors' methods: The authors estimated nucleated cell counts from reference gene primer amplification. TCRdb's table, derived via immunoSEQ multiplex PCR, lists solely in-frame clones and lacks some. The DNA was the basis for D and trimming; V, J and clone size are from that table. The sample has 190,000 or so clones; around four fifths are singletons. The sequencing input was peripheral blood. The chain employs TRBV5-1 and TRBJ2-7, with D possibly TRBD1 on 6 matching bases. This sequence originates from a man aged 60 to 69 with COVID-19, enrolled during active disease. The CDR3 bases are TGCGCCAGCAGCACGGGACACATCGCCTCGTCCGAGCAGTACTTC. Amino acid sequence: CASSTGHIASSEQYF.